The text below deals with one T cell receptor beta chain. Its specific antigen is unknown. Within one base of it there is no much larger clone, and no base qualities were kept. The cohort comprised around 690 healthy bone marrow donors. All cohort members were sampled while nominally healthy, although unrecorded immune exposures were likely present. The donor tested CMV seropositive and was one of the 289 seropositive cohort members. Every donor gave a peripheral blood sample, and the peripheral blood mononuclear cells from that sample were used for TCR beta sequencing. The Qiagen DNeasy Blood Extraction Kit was used to extract genomic DNA from the blood cell samples. Receptors were amplified or captured by the immunoSEQ multiplex PCR assay. A mixture of 60 forward primers for TCR Vbeta segments and 13 reverse primers for TCR Jbeta segments was used in the multiplex PCR. A multiplex PCR assay on genomic DNA amplified the CDR3 region of rearranged TCR beta genes. The amplified TCR beta libraries were sequenced on the Illumina HiSeq System as 87-base-pair reads. Processing in the source paper ran as follows. In a later analysis, 80 million or so unique TCR beta chains were counted across the approximately 640 repertoires, and roughly 10 million of these chains were shared by at least two donors. To remove PCR and sequencing errors, raw reads were error-corrected and collapsed into unique sequences using a nearest-neighbor algorithm that merged closely related sequences. CDR3 sequences were aligned to IMGT reference sequences to assign V, D and J gene segments. For a sequence to be retained, a match of at least six nucleotides to both a V gene segment and a J gene segment was required. Rearrangements were called productive when the CDR3 lacked stop codons and stayed in frame with V and J; all others were non-productive. Following IMGT convention, CDR3 was defined as the stretch from the second conserved V-encoded cysteine up to the conserved J-encoded phenylalanine. Sequences without an unambiguous match to a single V gene segment were excluded from the earlier analysis of about 630 of the donors. An earlier analysis of several hundred of the donors called V segments functional above 56.7% productive rearrangements and segregating when the between-donor standard deviation exceeded 5%. A statistical classification framework was developed to diagnose cytomegalovirus status using the catalog of TCR beta chain sequences. V and J gene assignment, in a later analysis, came from comparing TCR nucleotide sequences with IMGT/GENE-DB human TR gene sequences. A later analysis assigned CDR3 sequences and most-parsimonious VDJ recombination scenarios with the TCRdist pipeline. In a later analysis, each TCR beta chain was defined by its CDR3 amino acid sequence together with its V-gene family, and reads lacking a unique V-gene family were excluded. A later analysis removed roughly 590 highly shared, low-generation-probability nucleotide sequences to deal with suspected cross-contamination and a sequencing artifact. For each public chain, a later analysis derived a clonal expansion index from normalized ranks of inferred template counts within each repertoire. In a later analysis, generation probabilities were computed with a VDJ recombination model fitted to out-of-frame rearrangements, and the resulting probabilities were checked against IGoR. A later analysis scored TCR-TCR, TCR-HLA and TCR-CMV co-occurrence with hypergeometric tests, applying a repertoire-size bias correction to TCR pairs. A later analysis estimated false discovery rates by permuting HLA or CMV assignments 20 times. In a later analysis, co-occurring TCRs were grouped using DBSCAN, with TCRdist sequence similarity added in when clustering inside HLA-allele-positive subsets. Repertoires with fewer than 30,000 or more than 120,000 public chains, plus five repertoires with anomalous nucleotide sharing, were excluded from co-occurrence clustering. TCRdb retrieved this table from immuneACCESS and kept in-frame rearrangements only. Not all clones are present; in checked studies, unresolved V genes account for under half, and no reason is known for the remainder. That table gives V, J and clone size, and the DNA gave D and trimming. The sample table contains around 40,000 clones; only one count was recorded for roughly 64% of them. In total, the top ten clones hold less than 20% of the sample.

According to the germline V gene, CDR1 reads ENHRY and CDR2 reads SYGVKD. Between the V and J ends, shortened by 0 bases and 0 bases respectively, the junction contains 12 bases. Inclusive of the bounding cysteine and phenylalanine, the CDR3 is 16 residues long. Only the CDR3 DNA is retained, 48 bases long and in frame from the first base. This entry belongs to a study of cytomegalovirus exposure and HLA in healthy donors (dated by TCRdb to 2016 to 2017). General notes on the study: An earlier analysis of approximately 550 of the donors reported approximately 270 Gb of sequence data and 100 million to 140 million unique TCR beta sequences from some 180 million T cells. Class I and class II HLA loci were covered by the typing at four-digit resolution. Alongside the repertoire data, information on donor age, sex, ethnicity and CMV serostatus was compiled. The aim of the study was to test whether cataloging public T cell receptors could identify signatures of past pathogen exposure. To decide whether each TCR beta V gene segment behaved as functional or pseudogenic, an earlier analysis of some 580 of the donors relied on high-throughput TCR beta sequencing. A later analysis re-examined previously published TCR beta repertoires from about 670 donors and added high-resolution HLA genotyping to investigate patterns of TCR occurrence. All discovery cohort repertoires had been generated using a single sequencing platform. Several DR-DQ haplotypes were treated as single units for association and clustering because of strong linkage in the cohort. A later genetic analysis took genome-wide SNP genotypes for about 55% of the roughly 700 donors and used that subset as a discovery cohort. The study combined high-throughput TCR immunosequencing, statistical association of individual TCRs with disease status, and machine learning to predict cytomegalovirus infection status. Typing coverage varied by locus: about 629-640 donors for A, B, C, DRB1 and DQB1; 500 to 550 for DQA1; around 610 for DPA1; under 490 for DPB1. The study used immunosequencing to profile the T cell repertoires of around 600 subjects and linked those repertoires to cytomegalovirus serostatus. Rather than drawing on any new phenotypic data, the later analysis identified candidate immune exposures from TCR beta sequences and the way those sequences occurred across donors. In addition to the first cohort of 666 subjects, a separate validation cohort of approximately 120 different subjects was used. Around 320 gigabases of sequencing data and approximately 93 million unique TCR sequences were included in an early release covering several hundred HLA-typed donors. Of the 398 genotyped donors, approximately 81% were placed in the genetic ancestry cluster associated with self-reported Caucasian donors. Among 300 to 500 genotyped donors of the cohort, an average of approximately 240,000 unique TCR beta nucleotide sequences was sequenced per donor, of which about 18% were non-productive. Broad study findings and their caveats: Strong co-occurrence of HLA alleles, especially DR and DQ, made assigning TCR associations to individual alleles difficult. In a later analysis, around 15,000 TCR beta sequences were associated with specific HLA alleles at a false discovery rate of 0.05. For the cohort, immune exposure information was limited to CMV serostatus. The study listed 150 to 200 TCR beta chains as associated with cytomegalovirus. A later analysis found that most CMV-associated TCR beta chains appeared HLA-restricted, with HLA associations seemingly driven largely by CMV exposure. HLA typing was unavailable for some donors at each locus, so association tests used only the typed subset. It was suggested by the authors that the approach could potentially be generalized to other disease states and immunological phenotypes. A cluster of highly shared sequence variants was judged likely to be a technical artifact of the sequencing pipeline. A further reported finding was that TCR beta sequences accurately predicted the HLA-A and HLA-B alleles for most subjects in the first cohort. Some IMGT-functional V segments, including TRBV6-2 and TRBV6-3, could not be told apart with the 87-base-pair reads, so those segments were excluded. According to a later genetic analysis, donors in an Asian-associated ancestry cluster had fewer N-insertions in productive TCRs than the approximately 650-donor mean. A later genetic analysis associated a missense DCLRE1C variant with V-gene and J-gene trimming of TCR beta chains, and an independent cohort replicated the association. While some public TCRs were present in many individuals, most TCR sequences turned up only very rarely across donors. In a later analysis, several top co-occurrence clusters were reported to appear linked to parvovirus B19, influenza, CMV and Epstein-Barr virus. The cohort was sequenced for TCR beta chains only, and without alpha or paired-chain data the features that could be detected were limited. In a later analysis, TCR association rates were found to vary across HLA loci, with the most associated TCRs seen for DRB1 alleles and the fewest for HLA-C alleles. Broadly in line with IMGT annotations, most TCR beta V segments showed up in productive rearrangements about 90% or about 30% of the time in an earlier analysis of about 500 of the donors. The classifier was reported to diagnose cytomegalovirus status with high specificity and sensitivity in both the original and validation cohorts. Sequencing depth was assumed to be roughly uniform across donors in the presence/absence analyses, though that assumption may not hold. Correlated functional status among segregating V segments might be attributable to linkage disequilibrium, but an unknown experimental factor could not be ruled out. Three of the identified cytomegalovirus-associated TCR beta chains were confirmed in vitro to be specific for cytomegalovirus antigens. Some 16 rarely observed V segments, including chromosome 9 orphons, were excluded from the earlier analysis of a few hundred of the donors because counts were too low. In a later analysis, HLA-associated TCR beta chains were found to be more clonally expanded and to have lower generation probabilities than equally common non-associated chains.

The sample comprised PBMCs. The chain uses TRBV10-3 and TRBJ2-7; perhaps TRBD2 is the D gene, with 6 bases matching. This receptor was identified in a man aged 45-60 years in good health and CMV-seropositive. The DNA reads as follows: TGTGCCATCAGTGAGTCTTACCGGAGGGACTCCTACGAGCAGTACTTC. The translation is CAISESYRRDSYEQYF.